The clone carrying this TCR beta chain has a handful of counts. Antigen unknown. These data originate in a study of breast tumors, draining lymph nodes, adjacent tissues. The study's findings and limits: Compared with basal-like, luminal-like tumors shared significantly more repertoire with nontumor tissue. Tumor TCR diversity was below lymph nodes but above nontumor tissue. That most tumor T cells come from lymph nodes remained unproven.

Samples came from axillary lymph nodes draining the breast cancer. TCRdb processed the multiplex PCR reads anew with MiXCR; each CDR3 protein has one entry. The repertoire holds roughly 110,000 distinct CDR3 sequences, 30% seen once, with less than 6% in the top ten. The V and J ends lost 0 bases and 1 base, in that order; junction bases with no gene match: 6. The CDR3 is 15 residues long. Germline V lookup: CDR1 DFQATT, CDR2 SNEGSKA (reference sequence). The TCR sequence derives from a female donor with breast cancer. Some clones in this sample may be carry-over from other donors' samples. Sequenced input: axillary lymph node tissue. The genes are TRBV20-1 and TRBJ2-7; 7 positions match TRBD2. The CDR3 reads CSAREGGRGSYEQYF. CDR3 DNA: TGCAGTGCTAGAGAGGGGGGGAGGGGTTCCTACGAGCAGTACTTC.